These 18 T cell receptor beta chains share one sample of origin, sequenced in a study of CD8 T cells in ankylosing spondylitis. TCRdb reprocessed the 5' RACE reads with MiXCR, giving one entry per CDR3 protein. The table shows 150,000 to 200,000 distinct CDR3 sequences, with roughly 12% occurring only once. The sequencing sample was made of blood, either unsorted or a sorted T cell fraction (not recorded which). These receptors came from a male donor with ankylosing spondylitis or in good health (not recorded which).

In this sample, this clonotype turned up many times. V gene TRBV27 combines with J gene TRBJ2-7, with 9 bases lining up with TRBD1. V shed 0 bases, J shed 5 bases, and the junction held 5 bases outside the gene matches. Germline CDR1 reads MNHEY; CDR2 reads SMNVEV (reference sequence). The CDR3 has 15 residues. The CDR3 loop reads CASSLSWGTGNEQYF. Written as DNA, the CDR3 is TGTGCCAGCAGTTTATCGTGGGGGACAGGGAACGAGCAGTACTTC.

The sample holds many counts of this clonotype. The chain couples TRBV5-1 to TRBJ2-1; 14 nucleotides match TRBD2. The V gene's germline CDR1 is SGHRS and CDR2 YFSETQ. CDR3 length: 17 amino acids. The V and J ends lost 2 bases and 4 bases, in that order; junction bases with no gene match: 5. The CDR3 spells CASSFGTSGSQYNEQFF. DNA of the CDR3: TGCGCCAGCAGCTTCGGGACTAGCGGGAGTCAGTACAATGAGCAGTTCTTC.

This clonotype was counted many times. This sequence joins TRBV20-1 and TRBJ2-5; possibly TRBD2 for D (6 bases). Germline CDR1 is DFQATT and CDR2 is SNEGSKA (reference sequence). Trimming shortened V by 3 bases and J by 2 bases, and 13 bases separated the two germline ends. This CDR3 is built from 14 residues. Here the CDR3 reads CSARVVAAQETQYF. DNA of the CDR3: TGCAGTGCTAGGGTGGTAGCGGCACAAGAGACCCAGTACTTC.

V and J are TRBV7-9 and TRBJ2-7, with a tentative D call TRBD1 (6 bases). V was pared by 8 bases and J by 1 base, with 12 bases between. The germline V gene has CDR1 SEHNR and CDR2 FQNEAQ (reference sequence). This CDR3 is 13 amino acids long. Written as DNA, the CDR3 is TGTGCCAGCGGCAAAACAGGGTCCTACGAGCAGTACTTC. It is translated as CASGKTGSYEQYF.

This clonotype appeared a few times. V usage is TRBV5-5 and J usage is TRBJ2-2; possible D gene TRBD2, 7 bases. Between the trimmed V and J ends, which lost 3 bases and 7 bases, there was a span of 13 bases. Germline-derived CDR1 and CDR2 are SGHKS and YYEKEE (reference sequence). CDR3 length: 14 residues. The CDR3 nucleotides read TGTGCCAGCAGCTCGTCCGGGGGGCGCGGGGAGCTGTTTTTT. Translation: CASSSSGGRGELFF.

In this sample, this clonotype turned up many times. The chain combines TRBV11-2 with TRBJ1-2; maybe TRBD1 (6 bases). Germline CDR1 reads SGHAT; CDR2 reads FQNNGV. The ends were cut back, 1 base at V and 2 bases at J, with 11 bases in the middle. The CDR3 covers 15 residues. CDR3 amino acids: CASSLVDSLNYGYTF. The CDR3 coding sequence is TGTGCCAGCAGCTTAGTGGACAGCCTAAACTATGGCTACACCTTC.

The genes are TRBV12-3 or TRBV12-4 and TRBJ1-1; weak D call: TRBD1 (5 bases). CDR3 size: 13 residues. The V end lost 3 bases, the J end lost 3 bases, and 8 bases lay between the germline ends. The CDR3 DNA reads as TGTGCCAGCAGTTTCGACAGATACACTGAAGCTTTCTTT. This codes for CASSFDRYTEAFF.

Ten or more counts support this clonotype. The rearrangement joins TRBV4-3 to TRBJ2-2; D uncertain. The CDR3 is made up of 15 amino acids. V dropped 0 bases and J dropped 2 bases, with 7 bases sitting between them. Looked up from germline, CDR1 is LGHNA and CDR2 is YSLEER. The CDR3 nucleotides are TGCGCCAGCAGCCAAGACGGCAAAAACACCGGGGAGCTGTTTTTT. Translating gives CASSQDGKNTGELFF.

The chain has TRBV11-1 and TRBJ2-7; 12 bases are a match to TRBD2. The V segment lost 0 bases and the J segment 5 bases; nucleotides outside the gene matches: 14. This CDR3 has 19 residues. The germline V gene encodes CDR1 SGHAT and CDR2 FQDESV (reference sequence). CDR3 sequence (DNA): TGTGCCAGCAGCTTAGCGAGGACTAGCGGGGTAGAACGGAGAGACGAGCAGTACTTC. Protein: CASSLARTSGVERRDEQYF.

The CDR3 region has the DNA TGTGCCAGCAGCGGACAGGGGGCTAGAGAGACCCAGTACTTC. Residues: CASSGQGARETQYF. The chain has TRBV7-9 and TRBJ2-5; TRBD1 agrees at 11 bases. Trimming took 5 bases from V and 4 from J; bases not matched to a gene: 3. CDR3 length: 14 amino acids. Germline CDR1 and CDR2: SEHNR and FQNEAQ (reference sequence). Full variable domain (remainder filled in from reference TRBV7-9 and TRBJ2-5): DTGVSQNPRHKITKRGQNVTFRCDPISEHNRLYWYRQTLGQGPEFLTYFQNEAQLEKSRLLSDRFSAERPKGSFSTLEIQRTEQGDSAMYLCASSGQGARETQYFGPGTRLLVL.

The CDR3 DNA sequence: TGTGCCAGCAGTTTAAACAGGGGGGCCTACGAGCAGTACTTC. It is translated as CASSLNRGAYEQYF. The J gene is TRBJ2-7, the V gene TRBV27; 8 bases align to TRBD1. In germline, CDR1 is MNHEY, CDR2 SMNVEV (reference sequence). V gave up 2 bases and J gave up 2 bases; unmatched junction bases: 2. This CDR3 is built from 14 residues.

The table lists this clonotype with many counts. The chain has TRBV29-1 and TRBJ2-5, with 8 bases fitting TRBD1. Trimming cost V 7 bases and J 5 bases; bases outside gene matches: 9. Germline CDR1 SQVTM, CDR2 ANQGSEA. The CDR3 runs 13 residues. Here the CDR3 reads CSAGQGKRETQYF. The CDR3 DNA sequence: TGCAGCGCTGGACAGGGCAAAAGGGAGACCCAGTACTTC.

This clonotype was recorded many times. This rearrangement joins TRBV24-1 to TRBJ1-1; 7 bases match TRBD1. This CDR3 spans 16 amino acids. J gave up 2 bases and V 10 bases, and 15 bases lay outside the gene matches. CDR1 is KGHDR, CDR2 SFDVKD, per germline. CDR3 residues: CATAMFQDRPNTEAFF. The CDR3 coding sequence is TGTGCCACGGCGATGTTCCAGGACAGGCCTAACACTGAAGCTTTCTTT.

The sample holds many counts of this clonotype. The rearrangement uses TRBV12-5 and TRBJ2-3; 7 bases agree with TRBD1. The germline CDR1 and CDR2 sequences are LGHNT and FRNRAP. Trimming cost V 2 bases and J 2 bases; bases outside gene matches: 7. The CDR3 spans 16 residues. As DNA, the CDR3 is TGTGCTAGTGGTTTGCTCCCGACAGGGTACACAGATACGCAGTATTTT. This gives the protein CASGLLPTGYTDTQYF.

At least ten counts were recorded for this clonotype. The genes are TRBV20-1 and TRBJ2-1, with a tentative D call TRBD2 (6 bases). Trimming removed 5 bases from V and 9 bases from J, with 11 bases in between. This CDR3 region has 11 residues. Per germline, CDR1 DFQATT and CDR2 SNEGSKA (reference sequence). This CDR3 reads CSAPKEGEQFF. CDR3 DNA: TGCAGTGCTCCGAAGGAGGGTGAGCAGTTCTTC.

The chain joins TRBV7-2 to TRBJ1-4, with a weak D call TRBD1 (6 bases). Germline V gene data show CDR1 as SGHTA and CDR2 as FQGNSA. Trimming took 4 bases from V and 7 from J, leaving 16 bases between them. This CDR3 comprises 15 residues. The CDR3 loop is CASSSTGGGGEKLFF. CDR3 bases: TGTGCCAGCAGCTCAACAGGCGGAGGGGGTGAAAAACTGTTTTTT.

The sample holds many counts of this clonotype. The chain links TRBV15 to TRBJ2-3, with 8 nucleotides matching TRBD1. Looked up from germline, CDR1 is LNHNV and CDR2 is YYDKDF (reference sequence). There are 16 residues in the CDR3. Trimming removed 4 bases from V and 2 bases from J; junction bases left unmatched: 8. CDR3 loop: CATSMTDRANTDTQYF. In DNA, the CDR3 is TGTGCCACCAGCATGACGGACAGGGCCAACACAGATACGCAGTATTTT. Complete variable domain (other parts from reference TRBV15 and TRBJ2-3): DAMVIQNPRYQVTQFGKPVTLSCSQTLNHNVMYWYQQKSSQAPKLLFHYYDKDFNNEADTPDNFQSRRPNTSFCFLDIRSPGLGDTAMYLCATSMTDRANTDTQYFGPGTRLTVL.

This clonotype was seen at least ten times. The rearrangement joins TRBV5-1 to TRBJ2-3, with D possibly being TRBD1 (5 bases). The V and J ends lost 1 base and 0 bases respectively, with 9 bases between them. Germline assignment: CDR1 SGHRS and CDR2 YFSETQ. The CDR3 has 15 residues. The DNA of the CDR3 is TGCGCCAGCAGCTTGTGGTCAGGGAGCACAGATACGCAGTATTTT. It encodes CASSLWSGSTDTQYF.